Sequencing of this TCR beta chain was carried out in a study of blood T cells in healthy people across ages (dated by TCRdb to the mid-2010s). Concerning the study at large: In model experiments, roughly one uniquely barcoded TCR beta cDNA molecule per two T cells was captured by template switching. To avoid experimental bias, donors of different ages were distributed randomly across sequencing lanes. To track age-related changes in TCR beta repertoire diversity, the study relied on deep sequencing normalized with unique cDNA molecular identifiers. Using the same blood draw, the study looked at two additional independent replicas of 1 million unique cDNA reads for two donors, one aged 18 to 30 and the other aged 80 or older. The donors were split into four age groups: young (average 16 years), middle-aged (around 40), aged (more than 55) and long-lived (roughly 77).

The 39 donors, aged about 6 to 95 years, were systemically healthy Caucasian individuals from Russia. About 9.8 milliliters of peripheral blood were drawn from each donor into EDTA-treated Vacutainer tubes. Ficoll-Paque density-gradient centrifugation was used to isolate PBMCs, with at least 6 million per sample. Trizol reagent was used to extract total RNA from PBMCs, with at least 6 micrograms per sample. The percentages of naive CD45RAhigh/CD27high T cells were determined by flow cytometry on a PBMC aliquot from every donor. The library was prepared using 5' RACE. The sequencer listed for this sample is Illumina HiSeq 2500. A second roughly 6 to 11 cycle PCR used a sample-barcoded 5' primer and a J-beta primer mix. Each TCR beta cDNA molecule received a unique molecular identifier from a template-switch 5' adaptor carrying 12 random nucleotides. Each sample yielded at least 2.5 million CDR3-containing paired-end reads. First-strand cDNA was synthesized from all RNA with the Mint cDNA synthesis kit, primed by a TRBC-specific oligonucleotide. Following uracil-DNA glycosylase treatment, a first 18-cycle PCR with universal primers M1SS and BC2_uni_R was performed on all cDNA. For the original study's pipeline: Normalization of each sample was performed by random selection of 1 million high-quality reads, each carrying a distinct molecular identifier. Instead of being binned into consensus sequences, reads that shared molecular identifiers were thrown out. MiTCR, set to a Q25 quality threshold and the strictest error-elimination algorithm, was used for CDR3 identification, clonotype clustering and error correction. A nonparametric unseen species model with Euler transformation was used to estimate a lower bound on total TCR beta diversity. The public reads were reprocessed in TCRdb via fastp at Q25 and MiXCR, keeping in-frame beta chains. Rows with one shared CDR3 protein collapse into an entry with the most common genes and DNA. TCRdb's processing, not the authors' own work, is the source of the V and J calls. The sample contains about 620,000 distinct CDR3 sequences, around 21% of them found a single time. The ten biggest clones cover 3.5% to 4% of the sample.

The research as a whole found: Estimates of total diversity from one million sequenced T cells were regarded as lower bounds and underestimates. Observed TCR beta diversity per million T cells fell roughly linearly with age, and a significant reduction was already apparent by age around 40. The percentage of naive T cells measured by flow cytometry correlated strongly with observed TCR beta diversity. The CMV infection status of donors was not known, potentially confounding age-related changes in expanded clonotypes. Bulk unsorted PBMC profiling prevented conclusive comparison of naive and antigen-experienced compartments. Compared with the aged group, the long-lived group had more naive CD4+ T cells, fewer expanded clones and increased TCR diversity, suggesting age selection.

The CDR3 numbers 15 residues from cysteine through phenylalanine. Only CDR3 DNA is held: 45 bases, read in frame from base 1. The CDR1 and CDR2 encoded by the germline V gene (reference sequence) are DFQATT and SNEGSKA. V is cut back by 6 bases and J by 0 bases, with 11 bases in the junction unmatched. On this clonotype itself: Its antigen is currently not known. No base quality values were provided; no much bigger clone lies one nucleotide off.

The receptor chain draws on TRBV20-1 and TRBJ2-7, with TRBD2 matching 7 junction bases. The specimen sequenced was blood. The sequence derives from a man aged 70-80 years in good health. The sequenced DNA is TGCAGTGCCCAAATCCCTAGCGGCTTCTCCTACGAGCAGTACTTC. This sequence encodes CSAQIPSGFSYEQYF.